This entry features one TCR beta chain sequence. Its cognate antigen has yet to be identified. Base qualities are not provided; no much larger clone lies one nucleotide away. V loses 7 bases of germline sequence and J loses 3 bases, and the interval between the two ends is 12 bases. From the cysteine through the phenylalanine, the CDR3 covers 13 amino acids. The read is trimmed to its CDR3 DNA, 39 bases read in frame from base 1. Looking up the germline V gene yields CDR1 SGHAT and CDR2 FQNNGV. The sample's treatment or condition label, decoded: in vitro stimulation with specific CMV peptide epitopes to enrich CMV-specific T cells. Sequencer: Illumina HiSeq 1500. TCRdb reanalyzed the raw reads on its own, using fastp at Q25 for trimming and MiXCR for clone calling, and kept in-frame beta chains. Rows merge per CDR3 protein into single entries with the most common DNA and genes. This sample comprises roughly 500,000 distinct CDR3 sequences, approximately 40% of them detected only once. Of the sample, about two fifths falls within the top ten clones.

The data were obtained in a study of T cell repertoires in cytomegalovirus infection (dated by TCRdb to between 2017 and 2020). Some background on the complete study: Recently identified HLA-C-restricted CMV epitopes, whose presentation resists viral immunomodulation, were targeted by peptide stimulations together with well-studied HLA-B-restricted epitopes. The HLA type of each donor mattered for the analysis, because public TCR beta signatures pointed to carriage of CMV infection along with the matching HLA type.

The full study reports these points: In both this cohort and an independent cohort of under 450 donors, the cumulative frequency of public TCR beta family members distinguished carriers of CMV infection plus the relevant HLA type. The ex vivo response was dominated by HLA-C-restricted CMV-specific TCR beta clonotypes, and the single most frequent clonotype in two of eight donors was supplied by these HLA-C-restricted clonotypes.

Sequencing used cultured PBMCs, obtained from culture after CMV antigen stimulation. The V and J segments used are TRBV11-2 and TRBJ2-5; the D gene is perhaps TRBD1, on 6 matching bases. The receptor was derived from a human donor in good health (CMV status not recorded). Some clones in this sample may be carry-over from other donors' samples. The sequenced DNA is TGTGCCAGCAACAACAACAGGGAAGAGACCCAGTACTTC. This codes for CASNNNREETQYF.